This entry lists 15 T cell receptor beta chains sequenced from one sample in a study of cytomegalovirus exposure and HLA in healthy donors. Primers for the PCR totalled 60 Vbeta and 13 Jbeta. Assay: immunoSEQ multiplex PCR; the TCRdb copy retains only in-frame clones and omits some. The sample totals about 46,000 clones. Specimen: PBMCs. The receptor set was obtained from a woman in her thirties or forties in good health and CMV-seronegative.

J is TRBJ1-3 and V is TRBV5-1; D gene unclear. This CDR3 is 15 amino acids long. V lost 0 bases and J lost 0, with 7 bases in between. The V gene's germline CDR1 is SGHRS and CDR2 YFSETQ. CDR3 region: CASSLDGSSGNTIYF. The CDR3 DNA reads as TGCGCCAGCAGCTTGGACGGTTCCTCTGGAAACACCATATATTTT.

The rearrangement joins TRBV7-2 to TRBJ1-1; 7 nucleotides agree with TRBD1. Germline V gives CDR1 SGHTA, CDR2 FQGNSA. V lost 1 base to trimming and J lost 5 bases; unmatched junction nucleotides: 7. This CDR3 comprises 15 residues. CDR3 amino acids: CASSLVSAGGTEAFF. CDR3 DNA sequence: TGTGCCAGCAGCTTAGTAAGCGCAGGGGGTACTGAAGCTTTCTTT.

The V gene is TRBV11-2, the J gene TRBJ1-2, with D possibly being TRBD1 (6 bases). The germline CDR1 and CDR2 sequences are SGHAT and FQNNGV. V shed 3 bases and J shed 4 bases, with 15 bases lying between them. CDR3 length: 15 residues. The DNA of the CDR3 is TGTGCCAGCAGCTTGATTCAGGGGTGGGCCTATGGCTACACCTTC. The encoded protein is CASSLIQGWAYGYTF.

CDR3 sequence (DNA): TGTGCCAGCAGTGGAGACGGCGGCGCAGATACGCAGTATTTT. This codes for CASSGDGGADTQYF. The chain uses TRBV6-1 and TRBJ2-3, with D uncertain. Germline lookup yields CDR1 MNHNS and CDR2 SASEGT. CDR3 length equals 14 residues. The V and J ends lost 4 bases and 4 bases respectively, with 12 bases between them.

V and J are TRBV4-2 and TRBJ1-2, with 9 bases aligning to TRBD1. Germline CDR1 LGHNA, CDR2 YNFKEQ. The CDR3 has 15 amino acids. Unmatched junction bases numbered 8, after V lost 2 bases and J lost 7 bases. The CDR3 spells CASSQKGTGWFGYTF. As DNA, the CDR3 is TGTGCCAGCAGCCAAAAAGGGACAGGGTGGTTTGGCTACACCTTC.

The rearrangement joins TRBV5-8 to TRBJ1-3; possibly TRBD1 for D (6 bases). This CDR3 has 15 amino acids. V gave up 4 bases and J gave up 2 bases, with 13 bases separating them. Germline V CDR1 and CDR2: SGHTS, YDEGEE. The CDR3 is CASSPRGKAGNTIYF. The DNA of the CDR3 is TGTGCCAGCAGCCCCAGGGGCAAGGCTGGAAACACCATATATTTT. Full variable domain (rest looked up from reference TRBV5-8 and TRBJ1-3): EAGVTQSPTHLIKTRGQQATLRCSPISGHTSVYWYQQALGLGLQFLLWYDEGEERNRGNFPPRFSGRQFPNYSSELNVNALELEDSALYLCASSPRGKAGNTIYFGEGSWLTVV.

The chain combines TRBV7-9 with TRBJ1-4; D ambiguous. The CDR3 loop spans 16 amino acids. V dropped 0 bases and J dropped 3 bases, with 11 bases sitting between them. Germline CDR1 and CDR2: SEHNR and FQNEAQ (reference sequence). The CDR3 protein is CASSLAPQAPNEKLFF. The CDR3, as DNA: TGTGCCAGCAGCTTAGCACCCCAGGCCCCTAATGAAAAACTGTTTTTT.

V is TRBV14 and J is TRBJ1-2; maybe TRBD1 (6 bases). The CDR3 is made up of 14 amino acids. Germline lookup yields CDR1 SGHDN and CDR2 FVKESK. V was shortened by 4 bases and J by 8 bases, with 17 bases between the two germline ends. The DNA for the CDR3 is TGTGCCAGCAGCCTACAACAGGGAGCGGGAGGCTACACCTTC. Amino acids: CASSLQQGAGGYTF.

CDR3 in amino acids: CASSLDVSYSAMNTEAFF. The CDR3, as DNA: TGTGCCAGCAGCTTAGATGTTTCCTACAGTGCCATGAACACTGAAGCTTTCTTT. The chain recombines TRBV11-2 with TRBJ1-1; D uncertain. CDR3 length: 18 residues. The V end lost 0 bases, the J end lost 0 bases, and 17 bases lay between the germline ends. In germline, CDR1 is SGHAT, CDR2 FQNNGV.

The chain couples TRBV5-3 to TRBJ2-7; 10 bases match TRBD2. TRBV5-3 is marked as an open reading frame, function uncertain. Trimming took 10 bases from V and 2 from J; bases not matched to a gene: 18. The CDR3 totals 17 residues. CDR3 DNA sequence: TGTGCCTTTACTTGGGACAGCGGGAGGGGACTTGCCTACGAGCAGTACTTC. As protein: CAFTWDSGRGLAYEQYF.

In DNA form, the CDR3 reads TGTGCCTGGACGCAGGGGTATGACACTGAAGCTTTCTTT. Amino acid sequence: CAWTQGYDTEAFF. The V call is TRBV30, the J call TRBJ1-1; D possibly corresponds to TRBD1 (6 bases). Trimming left V 4 bases short and J 3 bases short, with 12 bases between. CDR3 length equals 13 residues. Germline CDR1 reads GTSNPN; CDR2 reads SVGIG (reference sequence). The whole variable domain, remainder taken from reference TRBV30 and TRBJ1-1, is SQTIHQWPATLVQPVGSPLSLECTVEGTSNPNLYWYRQAAGRGLQLLFYSVGIGQISSEVPQNLSASRPQDRQFILSSKKLLLSDSGFYLCAWTQGYDTEAFFGQGTRLTVV.

The V gene is TRBV5-1, the J gene TRBJ2-1; D possibly corresponds to TRBD1 (5 bases). Trimming pared 1 base from V and 6 bases from J, leaving 8 bases between. From germline, CDR1 is SGHRS and CDR2 YFSETQ. The CDR3 covers 13 residues. The CDR3 region is CASSLSGLNEQFF. As DNA, the CDR3 is TGCGCCAGCAGCTTGTCAGGGCTCAATGAGCAGTTCTTC.

The V gene is TRBV18, the J gene TRBJ2-1; D is possibly TRBD2 (6 bases). V lost 3 bases and J 10 bases, leaving 10 bases between the germline ends. The length of the CDR3 is 12 residues. The germline V gene has CDR1 KGHSH and CDR2 LQKENI. The CDR3 region is CASSPGTLEQFF. In DNA form, the CDR3 reads TGTGCCAGCTCACCCGGGACTCTCGAGCAGTTCTTC.

CDR3 in DNA: TGTGCCAGCAGCCAAGATCTGTGGGGCGAGCAGTTCTTC. It is translated as CASSQDLWGEQFF. The chain links TRBV14 to TRBJ2-1, with D perhaps TRBD1 (5 bases). Germline-derived CDR1 and CDR2 are SGHDN and FVKESK. Trimming pared 0 bases from V and 10 bases from J, leaving 10 bases between. The CDR3 is 13 residues long.

CDR3 in amino acids: CASSVDRGGTEAFF. For the CDR3, the DNA is TGTGCCAGCAGTGTAGACAGGGGAGGCACTGAAGCTTTCTTT. The chain couples TRBV2 to TRBJ1-1; 8 bases are shared with TRBD1. The CDR3 sequence is 14 residues long. The V and J ends lost 4 bases and 4 bases, in that order; junction bases with no gene match: 5. The V gene's germline CDR1 is SNHLY and CDR2 FYNNEI.